Below are 28 T cell receptor beta chains sequenced from a single sample in a study of graft-versus-host responses after intestinal transplantation. No antigens are known for them. Assay used: immunoSEQ multiplex PCR; TCRdb lists only in-frame clones, some missing. The sample carries 55,000 to 65,000 clones, almost 95% recorded once. Sequencing used unstimulated CD4+ T cells sorted from spleen or lymph node cells, obtained before transplant. Receptors were obtained from a human donor who was the organ donor for an intestinal transplant.

V usage is TRBV13 and J usage is TRBJ2-1, with 12 bases lining up with TRBD2. The germline gives CDR1 PRHDT, CDR2 FYEKMQ (reference sequence). Trimming at V came to 0 bases and at J to 7 bases, leaving 1 base not matched to a gene. This CDR3 spans 15 amino acids. The CDR3 bases are TGTGCCAGCAGCTTAGGGACTAGCGGGGGTAATGAGCAGTTCTTC. It encodes CASSLGTSGGNEQFF.

The chain uses TRBV18 and TRBJ1-4; 11 nucleotides match TRBD1. The CDR3 has 18 amino acids. Germline V gene lookup returns CDR1 KGHSH and CDR2 LQKENI. With 3 bases clipped from V and 0 bases from J, the junction kept 6 bases outside the gene matches. The CDR3 nucleotides are TGTGCCAGCTCACCGTCCCCGGGACAGGGGGCAACTAATGAAAAACTGTTTTTT. It encodes CASSPSPGQGATNEKLFF.

The chain has TRBV6-5 and TRBJ2-1, with D possibly being TRBD2 (6 bases). The V and J ends lost 5 bases and 4 bases respectively, with 15 bases between them. CDR3 length: 15 residues. CDR1 is MNHEY and CDR2 is SVGAGI in the germline V gene. CDR3 sequence: CASSRGTTHYNEQFF. The CDR3 DNA is TGTGCCAGCAGTCGGGGGACCACTCATTACAATGAGCAGTTCTTC.

The gene calls are TRBV7-2 and TRBJ2-1; D unresolved. Germline loops: CDR1 SGHTA, CDR2 FQGNSA. CDR3 length: 11 amino acids. V was pared by 2 bases and J by 6 bases, with 2 bases between. The CDR3 reads CASSLSNEQFF. The CDR3 coding sequence is TGTGCCAGCAGCTTATCCAATGAGCAGTTCTTC.

This clone was observed once. V usage is TRBV11-2 and J usage is TRBJ2-2; either TRBD1 or TRBD2 may supply D (6 bases each). CDR1 SGHAT and CDR2 FQNNGV come from the germline V gene. The CDR3 is made up of 14 amino acids. Trimming took 5 bases from V and 6 from J, leaving 13 bases between them. CDR3 loop: CASSPPGASGELFF. CDR3 nucleotides: TGTGCCAGCAGCCCGCCGGGGGCCTCCGGGGAGCTGTTTTTT.

This chain connects TRBV19 to TRBJ1-2; 7 bases align to TRBD1. Germline V gene data show CDR1 as LNHDA and CDR2 as SQIVND (reference sequence). J lost 1 base, V lost 4 bases, and 0 bases had no gene match. The CDR3 loop spans 13 amino acids. CDR3 DNA sequence: TGTGCCAGTAGTAGGGACAGTAACTATGGCTACACCTTC. This translates into CASSRDSNYGYTF.

The rearrangement joins TRBV11-2 to TRBJ2-3; D may be TRBD1 (5 bases). V was trimmed by 4 bases and J by 7 bases, leaving 12 bases between them. The germline V gene encodes CDR1 SGHAT and CDR2 FQNNGV. CDR3 length: 13 residues. The CDR3 here is CASSSPGLYTQYF. The CDR3 coding sequence is TGTGCCAGCAGCTCCCCAGGGCTTTATACGCAGTATTTT.

This clone was seen a few times. The genes are TRBV2 and TRBJ2-2; 8 bases match TRBD1. CDR3 length equals 14 residues. Germline V lookup: CDR1 SNHLY, CDR2 FYNNEI. Losses at the gene ends were 5 bases for V and 6 bases for J; bases not matched to a gene: 5. CDR3 protein: CASSRQGAPGELFF. The CDR3 DNA reads TGTGCCAGCAGTAGGCAGGGGGCTCCCGGGGAGCTGTTTTTT. The entire variable domain, with the rest obtained from reference TRBV2 and TRBJ2-2, is as follows: EPEVTQTPSHQVTQMGQEVILRCVPISNHLYFYWYRQILGQKVEFLVSFYNNEISEKSEIFDDQFSVERPDGSNFTLKIRSTKLEDSAMYFCASSRQGAPGELFFGEGSRLTVL.

This clone was recorded a few times. The rearrangement joins TRBV1 to TRBJ2-5; the D call in the table, TRBD2, was not verified against the DNA. TRBV1 is shown as a pseudogene. There are 15 residues in the CDR3. The CDR3 loop is CTSSQPSGAQETQYF. CDR3 in DNA: TGCACCAGCAGCCAACCTAGCGGGGCCCAAGAGACCCAGTACTTC.

The J gene is TRBJ1-2, the V gene TRBV7-2; no clear D gene. The CDR3 sequence is 14 residues long. Trimming left V 0 bases short and J 2 bases short, with 7 bases between. Germline V CDR1 and CDR2: SGHTA, FQGNSA. The CDR3 loop is CASSLAPANYGYTF. The CDR3 nucleotides read TGTGCCAGCAGCTTAGCGCCTGCAAACTATGGCTACACCTTC.

The chain combines TRBV4-2 with TRBJ2-2, with D uncertain. V lost 0 bases, J lost 5 bases, and 10 bases lay in between. Germline V gives CDR1 LGHNA, CDR2 YNFKEQ. The CDR3 has 15 residues. The CDR3: CASSQDGAGTGELFF. DNA of the CDR3: TGTGCCAGCAGCCAAGACGGTGCCGGAACCGGGGAGCTGTTTTTT.

The V call is TRBV7-2, the J call TRBJ2-5; D gene ambiguous. V was shortened by 5 bases and J by 7 bases, with 8 bases between the two germline ends. The germline CDR1 and CDR2 sequences are SGHTA and FQGNSA. This CDR3 has 11 amino acids. Here the CDR3 reads CASSPGGTQYF. CDR3 nucleotide sequence: TGTGCCAGCAGCCCTGGCGGGACCCAGTACTTC.

This clone was recorded only once. V and J are TRBV11-2 and TRBJ1-1, with unresolved D. The V and J ends lost 5 bases and 0 bases respectively, with 10 bases between them. CDR3 length: 14 amino acids. Germline V gene sequence: CDR1 SGHAT, CDR2 FQNNGV. CDR3 nucleotide sequence: TGTGCCAGCAGCCAACAGCGGATGAACACTGAAGCTTTCTTT. It yields the protein CASSQQRMNTEAFF.

This rearrangement joins TRBV2 to TRBJ2-2, with D tentatively TRBD1 (6 bases). The CDR3 has 16 residues. V lost 5 bases to trimming and J lost 2 bases, with 15 bases between them. Germline lookup yields CDR1 SNHLY and CDR2 FYNNEI. The CDR3 DNA sequence: TGTGCCAGCAGTCCCAGGGTGGGGGCTAACACCGGGGAGCTGTTTTTT. This gives the protein CASSPRVGANTGELFF.

J is TRBJ1-2 and V is TRBV5-4; 8 nucleotides align to TRBD1. CDR1 SGHNT and CDR2 YYREEE come from the germline V gene (reference sequence). This CDR3 is 17 amino acids long. V gave up 1 base and J gave up 1 base; unmatched junction bases: 9. The CDR3 nucleotides read TGTGCCAGCAGCTTGAAGGCAGGGGGCCTCCTTAACTATGGCTACACCTTC. It specifies CASSLKAGGLLNYGYTF.

V and J are TRBV4-2 and TRBJ1-5; D may be TRBD1 (5 bases). Germline values: CDR1 LGHNA, CDR2 YNFKEQ. Trimming took 1 base from V and 5 from J, leaving 9 bases between them. The CDR3 has 14 amino acids. The CDR3 protein is CASSQALGDQPQHF. The CDR3 DNA sequence: TGTGCCAGCAGCCAAGCATTGGGGGATCAGCCCCAGCATTTT.

The rearrangement links TRBV5-1 to TRBJ1-2; 7 bases match TRBD1. Germline V gives CDR1 SGHRS, CDR2 YFSETQ. The V gene end was trimmed by 4 bases and the J gene end by 5 bases; junction bases not matched to a gene: 5. The CDR3 runs to 13 residues. DNA for the CDR3: TGCGCCAGCAGCATGACAGGGCCGTATGGCTACACCTTC. This encodes CASSMTGPYGYTF.

The V and J genes are TRBV12-5 and TRBJ1-1; possibly TRBD1 for D (6 bases). The ends were cut back, 0 bases at V and 0 bases at J, with 20 bases in the middle. Germline V gene data show CDR1 as LGHNT and CDR2 as FRNRAP. The CDR3 loop spans 19 amino acids. The chain's CDR3 is CASGLVRGGTLNMNTEAFF. CDR3 coding DNA: TGTGCTAGTGGTTTGGTACGAGGGGGGACGCTCAACATGAACACTGAAGCTTTCTTT.

This chain joins TRBV4-3 and TRBJ2-5, with TRBD2 matching over 9 bases. This CDR3 has 15 amino acids. CDR1 and CDR2 (germline): LGHNA, YSLEER. J lost 5 bases, V lost 0 bases, and 4 bases had no gene match. The CDR3 DNA is TGCGCCAGCAGCCAAGAGGAGAGCGGGGGGGAGACCCAGTACTTC. Amino acid sequence: CASSQEESGGETQYF.

This rearrangement joins TRBV7-8 to TRBJ2-7; 13 bases agree with TRBD2. The CDR3 is 15 residues long. Germline CDR1 SGHVS, CDR2 FQNEAQ. V shed 5 bases and J 2 bases; nucleotides not matched to a gene: 3. CDR3: CASSRLAGGPYEQYF. The DNA for the CDR3 is TGTGCCAGCAGCCGACTAGCGGGGGGACCCTACGAGCAGTACTTC.

The chain has TRBV5-8 and TRBJ2-6, with 9 nucleotides matching TRBD1. J lost 2 bases, V lost 4 bases, and 7 bases had no gene match. CDR1 is SGHTS, CDR2 YDEGEE, per germline. The CDR3 length is 17 residues. The DNA of the CDR3 is TGTGCCAGCAGCGTCCGGACAGGGGTTCCTGGGGCCAACGTCCTGACTTTC. Translating gives CASSVRTGVPGANVLTF.

The rearrangement uses TRBV9 and TRBJ2-3; D is ambiguous. The V gene lost 0 bases and the J gene lost 4 bases, with 9 bases spanning the gap. Germline V CDR1 and CDR2: SGDLS, YYNGEE. CDR3 length equals 14 residues. In DNA form, the CDR3 reads TGTGCCAGCAGCGTAGGTCTCGAGCCAGATACGCAGTATTTT. Translation: CASSVGLEPDTQYF. Based on the CDR3 plus reference TRBV9 and TRBJ2-3, the full variable domain is DSGVTQTPKHLITATGQRVTLRCSPRSGDLSVYWYQQSLDQGLQFLIQYYNGEERAKGNILERFSAQQFPDLHSELNLSSLELGDSALYFCASSVGLEPDTQYFGPGTRLTVL.

The chain is built from TRBV5-5 and TRBJ2-6; D possibly matches TRBD1 or TRBD2 (5 bases each). The length of the CDR3 is 15 residues. V lost 4 bases, J lost 5 bases, and 13 bases lay in between. Germline V gene lookup returns CDR1 SGHKS and CDR2 YYEKEE (reference sequence). This chain's CDR3 is CASSGTVLWANVLTF. The CDR3 coding sequence is TGTGCCAGCAGCGGGACGGTGCTCTGGGCCAACGTCCTGACTTTC.

V is TRBV21-1 and J is TRBJ1-2. TRBV21-1 is marked as a pseudogene. This CDR3 is built from 11 residues. The CDR3 DNA is TGTGCCAGCAGTAACCTCTATGGCTACACCTTC. Residues: CASSNLYGYTF.

The chain has TRBV7-2 and TRBJ2-3; 13 positions match TRBD2. Germline V CDR1 and CDR2: SGHTA, FQGNSA. The CDR3 consists of 16 residues. With V trimmed by 5 bases and J by 5 bases, 7 bases remained unmatched. CDR3 sequence (DNA): TGTGCCAGCAGCCCACAGACTAGCGGGGGGTTAGATACGCAGTATTTT. Amino acids: CASSPQTSGGLDTQYF.

V usage is TRBV11-2 and J usage is TRBJ1-2, with D unresolved. Trimming stripped 2 bases from V and 9 bases from J, with 7 bases between. The CDR3 runs to 11 residues. Looked up from germline, CDR1 is SGHAT and CDR2 is FQNNGV. CDR3 loop: CASSLRERYTF. The CDR3 DNA is TGTGCCAGCAGCTTAAGGGAACGCTACACCTTC.

The V and J genes are TRBV15 and TRBJ2-7; 7 positions match TRBD1. The germline gives CDR1 LNHNV, CDR2 YYDKDF (reference sequence). The CDR3 length is 13 residues. V lost 3 bases, J lost 5 bases, and 4 bases stayed unmatched. The CDR3 loop reads CATSRGQKDEQYF. CDR3 nucleotides: TGTGCCACCAGCAGGGGACAGAAGGACGAGCAGTACTTC.

The chain recombines TRBV5-1 with TRBJ2-5; D is possibly TRBD1 (5 bases). Germline CDR1 is SGHRS and CDR2 is YFSETQ. The V gene lost 4 bases and the J gene lost 4 bases, with 14 bases spanning the gap. This CDR3 region has 14 residues. The CDR3 region has the DNA TGCGCCAGCAGCAGCAGGGTCAGGTCAGAGACCCAGTACTTC. Its protein is CASSSRVRSETQYF.